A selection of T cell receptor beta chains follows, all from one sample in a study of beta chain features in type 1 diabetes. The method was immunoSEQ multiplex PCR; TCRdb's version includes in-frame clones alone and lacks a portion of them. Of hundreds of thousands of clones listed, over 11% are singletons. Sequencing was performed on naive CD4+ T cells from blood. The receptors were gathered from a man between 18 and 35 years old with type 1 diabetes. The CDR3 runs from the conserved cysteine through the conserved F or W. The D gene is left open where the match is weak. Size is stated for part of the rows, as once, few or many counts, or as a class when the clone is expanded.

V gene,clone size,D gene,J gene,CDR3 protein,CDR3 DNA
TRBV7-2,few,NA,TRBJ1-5,CASSWERNQPQHF,TGTGCCAGCAGCTGGGAGCGGAATCAGCCCCAGCATTTT
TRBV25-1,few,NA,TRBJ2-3,CASSVRDFKDTQYF,TGTGCCAGCAGTGTGCGGGATTTTAAAGATACGCAGTATTTT
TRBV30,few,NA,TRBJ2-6,CAWTPGANVLTF,TGTGCCTGGACTCCGGGGGCCAACGTCCTGACTTTC
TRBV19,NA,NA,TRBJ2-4,CASRAGIAKNIQYF,TGTGCCAGTAGGGCAGGAATAGCCAAAAACATTCAGTACTTC
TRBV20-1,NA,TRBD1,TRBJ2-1,CSAQGNNEQFF,TGCAGTGCACAGGGGAACAATGAGCAGTTCTTC
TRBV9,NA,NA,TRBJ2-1,CASSVDPPYNEQFF,TGTGCCAGCAGCGTAGATCCCCCTTACAATGAGCAGTTCTTC
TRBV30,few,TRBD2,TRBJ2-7,CAWSVLRTSGISYEQYF,TGTGCCTGGAGTGTACTTCGGACTAGCGGTATCTCCTACGAGCAGTACTTC
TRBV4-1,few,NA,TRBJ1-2,CASRETNYGYTF,TGCGCCAGCAGGGAAACTAACTATGGCTACACCTTC
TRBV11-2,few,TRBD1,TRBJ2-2,CASSADRAGELFF,TGTGCCAGCAGCGCGGACAGGGCCGGGGAGCTGTTTTTT
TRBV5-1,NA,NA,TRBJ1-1,CASSLSGEAFF,TGCGCCAGCAGCTTGTCAGGTGAAGCTTTCTTT
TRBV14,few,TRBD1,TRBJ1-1,CASSRLGQDEAFF,TGTGCCAGCAGCCGCCTGGGACAGGACGAAGCTTTCTTT
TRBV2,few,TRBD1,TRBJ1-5,CASTWTGGVENQPQHF,TGTGCCAGCACTTGGACAGGGGGGGTGGAAAATCAGCCCCAGCATTTT
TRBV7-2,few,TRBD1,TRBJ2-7,CASSLARGLEQYF,TGTGCCAGCAGCTTAGCCAGGGGGCTTGAGCAGTACTTC
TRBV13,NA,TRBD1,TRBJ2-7,CASSLGDRGPNEQYF,TGTGCCAGCAGCTTAGGGGACAGGGGTCCCAACGAGCAGTACTTC
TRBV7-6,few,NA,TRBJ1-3,CASSLGNSGNTIYF,TGTGCCAGCAGCTTAGGGAACTCTGGAAACACCATATATTTT
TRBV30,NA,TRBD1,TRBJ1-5,CAWSGTGGRQPQHF,TGTGCCTGGAGTGGGACAGGGGGCCGGCAGCCCCAGCATTTT
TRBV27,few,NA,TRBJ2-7,CASRSHGQTYEQYF,TGTGCCAGCCGTTCCCACGGACAGACCTACGAGCAGTACTTC
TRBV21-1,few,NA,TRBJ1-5,CASGGWQGNQPQHF,TGTGCCAGCGGGGGGTGGCAGGGAAATCAGCCCCAGCATTTT